This record covers a single T cell receptor beta chain. Its antigen is as yet unknown. The sample originates from a study of CXCR3-negative and CXCR3-positive naive CD8 T cells. Turning to the study itself: Sequencing yielded around 150 million TRB reads, roughly 1.5 +/- 0.3 million per library. General study results and limits: Researchers report that CXCR3-positive naive cells carry more hydrophobic TRB CDR3s than CXCR3-negative naive cells. In naive cells, CXCR3-negative and CXCR3-positive subsets had similar TRBV-TRBJ usage; memory cells differed. Memory CD8+ cells had much lower diversity, and both naive subsets had comparably high diversity.

Sorts that each held roughly 300,000 cells were run in triplicate for every CD8+ T cell subset. The V gene's germline CDR1 is LNHNV and CDR2 YYDKDF (reference sequence). The CDR3 is made up of 15 amino acids. In preparing the TRB cDNA libraries, 5' RACE with UMI labels was used. TCRdb reprocessed the 5' RACE reads and stores each CDR3 protein as one record, lacking DNA. The listing contains 150,000 to 180,000 distinct CDR3 sequences. The chain uses TRBV15 and TRBJ1-5. Sequencing used naive CXCR3+ CD8+ T cells from blood. As to subset: CD45RO-CCR7+CD27+CD95- naive CD8+ T cells expressing CXCR3 (TNR3+). The source is a human donor in good health. Some clones in this sample may be carry-over from other donors' samples. CDR3 protein: CATSRLRTADQPQHF.